The clone carrying this TCR beta chain was counted between two and nine times. No antigen is known for it. MiXCR, applied by TCRdb to the reads, yields one record per CDR3 protein. Here the sample spans approximately 260,000 distinct CDR3 sequences, approximately 22% being singletons. This sample was taken from a study of T cell repertoires in cytomegalovirus infection. CDR3 length: 14 residues. The germline CDR1 and CDR2 sequences are ENHRY and SYGVKD. Trimming cost V 10 bases and J 1 base, with 16 bases left between them. This chain connects TRBV10-3 to TRBJ1-1; D is perhaps TRBD1 (6 bases). The receptor comes from a human donor in good health (CMV status not recorded). Some clones in this sample may be carry-over from other donors' samples. The material was cultured PBMCs, obtained from culture after CMV antigen stimulation. Written as DNA, the CDR3 is TGTGCCACCACGTTGCAACAGGGGAACACTGAAGCTTTCTTT. Its translation is CATTLQQGNTEAFF.